These T cell receptor beta chains were read from a single sample in a study of cytomegalovirus exposure and HLA in healthy donors. Assay: immunoSEQ multiplex PCR; the TCRdb copy retains only in-frame clones and omits some. Listed are 170,000 or so clones; 2.1% falls within the top ten. The sequencing sample was made of PBMCs. Receptors originate from a man under 40 in good health and CMV-seronegative. CDR3s include the opening cysteine and the closing phenylalanine or tryptophan. D genes are given only for firm matches.

V gene	D gene	J gene	CDR3 protein	CDR3 DNA
TRBV19	-	TRBJ2-1	CASSIVEGPHNEQFF	TGTGCCAGTAGTATTGTGGAGGGGCCCCACAATGAGCAGTTCTTC
TRBV15	-	TRBJ1-4	CATSRSPGQPTEKLFF	TGTGCCACCAGCAGATCCCCCGGACAACCGACTGAAAAACTGTTTTTT
TRBV4-2	TRBD2	TRBJ2-5	CASSQEHSGGRGGTQYF	TGTGCCAGCAGCCAAGAACACTCGGGAGGCCGTGGGGGGACCCAGTACTTC
TRBV21-1	-	TRBJ2-7	CASSKARDRVTYEQYF	TGTGCCAGCAGCAAAGCTCGGGACAGGGTGACCTACGAGCAGTACTTC
TRBV6-5	-	TRBJ1-6	CATYYGGSDSPLHF	TGTGCCACCTACTACGGGGGTTCGGATTCACCCCTCCACTTT
TRBV27	TRBD2	TRBJ2-7	CASSLGLAGASYEQYF	TGTGCCAGCAGTTTAGGGCTAGCGGGGGCCTCCTACGAGCAGTACTTC
TRBV6-5	-	TRBJ1-2	CASSYSYGGEDGYTF	TGTGCCAGCAGTTACTCGTATGGCGGGGAGGATGGCTACACCTTC
TRBV27	TRBD2	TRBJ2-7	CASYGTSGRRAYEQYF	TGTGCCAGCTACGGGACTAGCGGGAGAAGGGCCTACGAGCAGTACTTC
TRBV27	-	TRBJ2-1	CASSQDLTGPLMPIQFF	TGTGCCAGCAGTCAGGACCTCACAGGGCCCCTTATGCCCATACAGTTCTTC
TRBV5-1	TRBD1	TRBJ2-6	CASSYTGAGANVLTF	TGCGCCAGCAGCTATACAGGGGCTGGGGCCAACGTCCTGACTTTC
TRBV7-2	TRBD2	TRBJ2-1	CATRLAGGQSSYNEQFF	TGTGCCACCCGACTAGCGGGAGGCCAGAGCTCCTACAATGAGCAGTTCTTC
TRBV11-3	-	TRBJ2-6	CASSLRVVLSGANVLTF	TGTGCCAGCAGCTTGCGGGTGGTACTCTCTGGGGCCAACGTCCTGACTTTC
TRBV7-9	TRBD1	TRBJ1-4	CASSGQINEKLFF	TGTGCCAGCTCGGGACAGATTAATGAAAAACTGTTTTTT
TRBV5-4	TRBD1	TRBJ1-2	CASSFRTGVGYGYTF	TGTGCCAGCAGCTTCCGGACAGGGGTGGGCTATGGCTACACCTTC
TRBV7-9	-	TRBJ2-5	CASSSDRSGSRETQYF	TGTGCCAGCAGCTCCGACCGGTCCGGGTCGCGGGAGACCCAGTACTTC
TRBV5-3	-	TRBJ1-5	CARIKGGGSNQPQHF	TGTGCCAGAATCAAAGGGGGGGGGAGCAATCAGCCCCAGCATTTT
TRBV11-2	TRBD1	TRBJ2-7	CASSGRQGAGNEQYF	TGTGCCAGCAGCGGGCGACAGGGGGCTGGTAACGAGCAGTACTTC
TRBV5-1	TRBD1	TRBJ1-1	CASTRDRGYTEAFF	TGCGCCAGCACCCGGGACAGGGGATACACTGAAGCTTTCTTT
TRBV9	-	TRBJ2-7	CASSPRPQVPRYEQYF	TGTGCCAGCAGCCCACGACCGCAGGTACCCCGCTACGAGCAGTACTTC
TRBV6-5	-	TRBJ2-3	CASSSGGQWGRDTQYF	TGTGCCAGCAGTTCGGGGGGACAATGGGGACGAGATACGCAGTATTTT
TRBV30	TRBD1	TRBJ1-1	CAWSRWTGVGDTEAFF	TGTGCCTGGAGCCGTTGGACAGGGGTAGGGGACACTGAAGCTTTCTTT
TRBV5-1	TRBD2	TRBJ2-3	CASSVIAGGSTDTQYF	TGCGCCAGCAGCGTCATAGCGGGAGGTTCAACAGATACGCAGTATTTT
TRBV5-6	-	TRBJ2-7	CASSFGLTTYEQYF	TGTGCCAGCAGCTTTGGTCTAACCACCTACGAGCAGTACTTC
TRBV5-5	TRBD2	TRBJ2-7	CASSFGGRTSYEQYF	TGTGCCAGCAGCTTCGGCGGGAGGACGTCCTACGAGCAGTACTTC
TRBV19	-	TRBJ2-1	CASSRTDSGSYNEQFF	TGTGCCAGTAGTAGGACTGACTCCGGGTCCTACAATGAGCAGTTCTTC
TRBV18	-	TRBJ1-2	CASSLILTEPYTF	TGTGCCAGCTCCCTTATCCTGACAGAGCCCTACACCTTC
TRBV14	-	TRBJ2-1	CASSRQSSYNEQFF	TGTGCCAGCAGCCGACAGAGCTCCTACAATGAGCAGTTCTTC
TRBV6-1	-	TRBJ2-7	CASSEKGGFYEQYF	TGTGCCAGCAGTGAAAAAGGGGGATTTTACGAGCAGTACTTC
TRBV4-2	TRBD2	TRBJ2-1	CASSQGLAGEGHEQFF	TGTGCCAGCAGCCAAGGACTAGCGGGAGAGGGGCATGAGCAGTTCTTC
TRBV27	TRBD2	TRBJ2-7	CASRYPASGSYEQYF	TGTGCCAGCAGATATCCGGCTAGCGGGAGCTACGAGCAGTACTTC
TRBV6-6	TRBD1	TRBJ2-7	CASSYPGTGSYEQYF	TGTGCCAGCAGTTACCCTGGGACAGGATCCTACGAGCAGTACTTC
TRBV7-2	-	TRBJ2-5	CASSPYQETQYF	TGTGCCAGCAGCCCGTACCAAGAGACCCAGTACTTC
TRBV5-1	TRBD1	TRBJ2-7	CASSPTGDVLYEQYF	TGCGCCAGCAGCCCAACAGGGGATGTACTTTACGAGCAGTACTTC
TRBV15	TRBD2	TRBJ2-5	CATSSYSGRETQYF	TGTGCCACCAGCAGCTACAGCGGGAGAGAGACCCAGTACTTC
TRBV7-3	TRBD1	TRBJ2-2	CASTHAGQGSLNTGELFF	TGTGCCAGCACCCATGCGGGACAGGGCTCCTTGAACACCGGGGAGCTGTTTTTT
TRBV7-8	TRBD2	TRBJ2-1	CASLGLAGSYNEQFF	TGTGCCAGCCTCGGACTAGCGGGATCCTACAATGAGCAGTTCTTC
TRBV6-6	-	TRBJ2-7	CASSQYGQPPYEQYF	TGTGCCAGCAGTCAATATGGACAGCCGCCCTACGAGCAGTACTTC
TRBV7-9	-	TRBJ1-1	CASSNGTQGVGAFF	TGTGCCAGCAGCAACGGGACACAAGGGGTTGGGGCTTTCTTT
TRBV6-1	-	TRBJ1-5	CASSDLPQGIGNQPQHF	TGTGCCAGCAGTGACCTGCCTCAGGGAATTGGCAATCAGCCCCAGCATTTT
TRBV6-5	-	TRBJ1-1	CASSYRQGWAAFF	TGTGCCAGCAGTTACCGGCAGGGATGGGCAGCTTTCTTT
TRBV10-3	-	TRBJ1-2	CAISTVGQGYGYTF	TGTGCCATCTCTACAGTAGGGCAGGGCTATGGCTACACCTTC
TRBV6-1	-	TRBJ1-5	CASSDRDEPQHF	TGTGCCAGCAGTGACCGGGATGAGCCCCAGCATTTT
TRBV28	-	TRBJ2-7	CASSLGGGGRGEQYF	TGTGCCAGCAGTTTAGGAGGGGGGGGCAGAGGCGAGCAGTACTTC
TRBV19	TRBD2	TRBJ2-1	CASSESGGANGEQFF	TGTGCCAGTAGTGAGTCGGGGGGGGCCAATGGTGAGCAGTTCTTC
TRBV10-3	TRBD2	TRBJ2-1	CATTGGGGYNEQFF	TGTGCCACCACCGGGGGGGGTGGATACAATGAGCAGTTCTTC
TRBV7-6	TRBD1	TRBJ1-2	CASSGLQGNGYTF	TGTGCCAGCAGCGGGTTACAGGGGAACGGCTACACCTTC